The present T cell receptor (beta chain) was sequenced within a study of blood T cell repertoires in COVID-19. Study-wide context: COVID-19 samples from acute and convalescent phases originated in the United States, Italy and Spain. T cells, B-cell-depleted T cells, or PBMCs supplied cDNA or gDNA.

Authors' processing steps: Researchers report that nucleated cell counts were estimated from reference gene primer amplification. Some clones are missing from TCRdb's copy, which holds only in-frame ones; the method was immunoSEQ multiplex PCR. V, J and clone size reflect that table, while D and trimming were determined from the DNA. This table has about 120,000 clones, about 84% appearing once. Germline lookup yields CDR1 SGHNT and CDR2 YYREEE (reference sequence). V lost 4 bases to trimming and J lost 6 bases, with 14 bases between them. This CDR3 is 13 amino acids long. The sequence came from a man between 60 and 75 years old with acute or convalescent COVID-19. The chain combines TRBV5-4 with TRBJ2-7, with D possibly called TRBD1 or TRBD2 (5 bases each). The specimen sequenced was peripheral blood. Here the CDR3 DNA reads TGTGCCAGCAGCCTGGGACCAGAGGTCGAGCAGTACTTC. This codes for CASSLGPEVEQYF.